Below are 3 T cell receptor beta chains sequenced from a single sample in a study of cytomegalovirus exposure and HLA in healthy donors. The PCR had 60 Vbeta and 13 Jbeta primers. Assay: immunoSEQ multiplex PCR; the TCRdb copy retains only in-frame clones and omits some. Its clone listing holds some 110,000 clones. Sequenced: PBMCs. These receptors were taken from a man between 18 and 29 years old in good health and CMV-seronegative.

The V call is TRBV10-2, the J call TRBJ1-5; 7 positions agree with TRBD1. Germline V gives CDR1 WSHSY, CDR2 SAAADI. This CDR3 contains 14 residues. The trim removed 6 bases at V and 7 bases at J, leaving 9 bases unmatched. CDR3 DNA: TGCGCCAGCAGCCCCCAGGGGGTTAACCAGCCCCAGCATTTT. This sequence encodes CASSPQGVNQPQHF.

This chain uses TRBV7-9 with TRBJ2-2; 12 bases align to TRBD2. The V gene end was trimmed by 5 bases and the J gene end by 6 bases; junction bases not matched to a gene: 10. The CDR3 loop spans 17 amino acids. Germline values: CDR1 SEHNR, CDR2 FQNEAQ (reference sequence). CDR3 amino acids: CASSPSTSGRQSGELFF. CDR3 DNA sequence: TGTGCCAGCAGCCCCTCGACTAGCGGGAGACAGTCCGGGGAGCTGTTTTTT.

V gene TRBV7-9 combines with J gene TRBJ1-2, with 9 bases matching TRBD1. Germline values: CDR1 SEHNR, CDR2 FQNEAQ (reference sequence). The CDR3 sequence is 16 residues long. V lost 3 bases to trimming and J lost 4 bases; unmatched junction nucleotides: 9. CDR3 region: CASSFETGGQFYGYTF. In DNA, the CDR3 is TGTGCCAGCAGCTTCGAGACAGGGGGGCAGTTCTATGGCTACACCTTC.